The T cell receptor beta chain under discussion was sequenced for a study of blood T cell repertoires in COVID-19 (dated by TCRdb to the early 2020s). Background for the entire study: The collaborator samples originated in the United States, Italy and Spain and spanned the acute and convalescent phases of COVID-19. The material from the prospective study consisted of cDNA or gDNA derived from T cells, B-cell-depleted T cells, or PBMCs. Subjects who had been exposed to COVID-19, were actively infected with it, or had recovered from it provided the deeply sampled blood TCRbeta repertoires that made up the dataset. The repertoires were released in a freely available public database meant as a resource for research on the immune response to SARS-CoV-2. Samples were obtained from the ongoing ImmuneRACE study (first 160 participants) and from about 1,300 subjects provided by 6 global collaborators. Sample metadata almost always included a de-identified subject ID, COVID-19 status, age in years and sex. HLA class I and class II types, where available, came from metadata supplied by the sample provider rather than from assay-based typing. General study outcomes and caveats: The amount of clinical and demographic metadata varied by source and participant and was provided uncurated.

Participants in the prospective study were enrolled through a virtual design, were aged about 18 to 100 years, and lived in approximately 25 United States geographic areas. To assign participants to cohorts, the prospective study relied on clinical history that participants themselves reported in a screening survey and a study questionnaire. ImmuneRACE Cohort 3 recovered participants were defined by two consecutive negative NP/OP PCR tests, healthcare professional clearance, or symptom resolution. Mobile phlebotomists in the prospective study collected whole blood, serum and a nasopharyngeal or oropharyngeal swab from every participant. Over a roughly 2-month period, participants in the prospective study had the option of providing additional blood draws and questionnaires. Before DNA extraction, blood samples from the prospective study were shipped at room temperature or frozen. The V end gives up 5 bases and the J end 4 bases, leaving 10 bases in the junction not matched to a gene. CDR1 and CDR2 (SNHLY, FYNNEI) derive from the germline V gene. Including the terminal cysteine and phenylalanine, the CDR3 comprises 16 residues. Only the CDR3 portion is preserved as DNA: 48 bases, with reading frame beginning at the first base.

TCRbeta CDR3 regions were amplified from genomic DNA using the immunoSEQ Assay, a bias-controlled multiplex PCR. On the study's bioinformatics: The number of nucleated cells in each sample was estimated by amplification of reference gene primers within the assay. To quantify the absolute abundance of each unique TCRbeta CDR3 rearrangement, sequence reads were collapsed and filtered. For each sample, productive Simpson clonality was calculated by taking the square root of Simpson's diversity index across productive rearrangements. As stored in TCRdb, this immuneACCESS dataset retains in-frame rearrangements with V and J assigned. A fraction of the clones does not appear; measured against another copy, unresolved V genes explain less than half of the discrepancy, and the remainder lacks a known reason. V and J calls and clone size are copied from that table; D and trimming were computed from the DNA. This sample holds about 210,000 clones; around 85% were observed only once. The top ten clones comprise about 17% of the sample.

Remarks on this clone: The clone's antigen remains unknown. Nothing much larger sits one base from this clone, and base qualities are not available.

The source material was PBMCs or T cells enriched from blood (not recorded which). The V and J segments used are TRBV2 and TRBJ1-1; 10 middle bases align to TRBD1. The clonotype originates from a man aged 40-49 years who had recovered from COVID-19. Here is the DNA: TGTGCCAGCAGTCCATCAAGGGACAGGGGTCCCACTGAAGCTTTCTTT. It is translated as CASSPSRDRGPTEAFF.